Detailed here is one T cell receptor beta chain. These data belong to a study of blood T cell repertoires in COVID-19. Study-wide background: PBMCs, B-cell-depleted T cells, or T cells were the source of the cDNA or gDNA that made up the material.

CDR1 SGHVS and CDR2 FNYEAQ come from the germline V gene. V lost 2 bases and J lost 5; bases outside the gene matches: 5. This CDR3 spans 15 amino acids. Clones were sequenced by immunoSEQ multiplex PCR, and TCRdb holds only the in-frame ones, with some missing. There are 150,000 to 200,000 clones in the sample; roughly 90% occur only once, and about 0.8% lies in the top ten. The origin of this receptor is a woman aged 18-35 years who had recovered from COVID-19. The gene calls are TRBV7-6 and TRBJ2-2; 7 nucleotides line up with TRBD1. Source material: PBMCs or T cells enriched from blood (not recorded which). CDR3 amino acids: CASSLNRGNTGELFF. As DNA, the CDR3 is TGTGCCAGCAGCTTAAACAGGGGTAATACCGGGGAGCTGTTTTTT.